This is a list of T cell receptor beta chains from one sample in a study of lymphopenia after photon versus proton radiotherapy. Profiled with immunoSEQ multiplex PCR; TCRdb holds only in-frame clones, not every one. This table holds about 34,000 clones, over 75% found once. The input for sequencing was peripheral blood, taken from a patient treated with proton-based radiotherapy. These receptors were obtained from a woman between 65 and 79 years old with pancreatic cancer. CDR3s include the opening cysteine and the closing phenylalanine or tryptophan. The D gene is left open where the match is weak. Clone size, where shown, is once, few, many, or a class for clones that have expanded.

CASSPRRTASYNEQFF | TGTGCCAGTAGCCCCCGCCGGACTGCGTCCTACAATGAGCAGTTCTTC | TRBJ2-1 | - | once | TRBV19
CASSQDRVEQYF | TGTGCCAGCAGCCAGGACAGGGTTGAGCAGTACTTC | TRBJ2-7 | TRBD1 | - | TRBV4-2
CASSFRYGYTF | TGTGCCAGCAGTTTCCGGTATGGCTACACCTTC | TRBJ1-2 | - | - | TRBV28
CAQTLRDQNIQYF | TGTGCTCAAACCCTGCGGGACCAAAACATTCAGTACTTC | TRBJ2-4 | - | - | TRBV6-4
CASSFWGYTGELFF | TGTGCCAGCAGTTTTTGGGGGTACACCGGGGAGCTGTTTTTT | TRBJ2-2 | - | - | TRBV27
CASSIVRTGFSNQPQHF | TGTGCCAGTAGTATTGTGCGTACAGGGTTTAGCAATCAGCCCCAGCATTTT | TRBJ1-5 | - | once | TRBV19
CASRKPEGGGQPQHF | TGTGCCAGCAGGAAACCAGAGGGGGGCGGCCAGCCCCAGCATTTT | TRBJ1-5 | - | once | TRBV28
CASSLMGMNTEAFF | TGTGCCAGCAGTTTAATGGGAATGAACACTGAAGCTTTCTTT | TRBJ1-1 | - | - | TRBV28
CASSVAGQISGNTIYF | TGTGCCAGCAGCGTAGCTGGGCAAATCTCTGGAAACACCATATATTTT | TRBJ1-3 | - | - | TRBV9
CASSLPSTKALFF | TGTGCCAGCAGCCTCCCGTCGACGAAGGCGCTGTTTTTT | TRBJ2-2 | - | few | TRBV7-2
CASSPLRAGVYNEQFF | TGCGCCAGCAGCCCACTTAGGGCAGGGGTGTACAATGAGCAGTTCTTC | TRBJ2-1 | - | - | TRBV5-1
CASIPPGNTEAFF | TGTGCCAGCATTCCCCCGGGGAACACTGAAGCTTTCTTT | TRBJ1-1 | - | - | TRBV5-6
CASSDQRYEQYF | TGTGCCAGCAGCGACCAACGTTACGAGCAGTACTTC | TRBJ2-7 | - | - | TRBV6-1
CSAGTGTGGEQYF | TGCAGCGCTGGAACCGGGACAGGGGGTGAGCAGTACTTC | TRBJ2-7 | TRBD1 | - | TRBV29-1
CASSSFRDNEQFF | TGTGCCAGCAGTTCGTTCCGGGACAATGAGCAGTTCTTC | TRBJ2-1 | - | - | TRBV28
CAWKRGLFAGYTF | TGTGCCTGGAAAAGGGGGCTGTTCGCTGGCTACACCTTC | TRBJ1-2 | TRBD1 | once | TRBV30
CASTPGGRRGEQYF | TGTGCCAGCACCCCTGGCGGGAGAAGAGGGGAGCAGTACTTC | TRBJ2-7 | TRBD2 | - | TRBV7-8
CASRGTGEKIYNEQFF | TGTGCCAGCAGAGGGACTGGTGAAAAAATCTACAATGAGCAGTTCTTC | TRBJ2-1 | - | - | TRBV7-9
CASSINLVGNQPQHF | TGTGCCAGTAGTATAAACTTAGTTGGCAATCAGCCCCAGCATTTT | TRBJ1-5 | - | - | TRBV19
CASSISDSGGDEQFF | TGTGCCAGTAGTATATCGGACAGCGGAGGTGATGAGCAGTTCTTC | TRBJ2-1 | - | few | TRBV19
CATSRGAGSSGANVLTF | TGTGCCACCAGCAGAGGGGCAGGCAGCTCTGGGGCCAACGTCCTGACTTTC | TRBJ2-6 | - | once | TRBV15
CASSTSDREGYGYTF | TGTGCCAGCAGCACATCGGACAGGGAGGGATATGGCTACACCTTC | TRBJ1-2 | TRBD1 | - | TRBV7-2
CASSAAGADTQYF | TGTGCCAGCTCCGCCGCGGGGGCAGATACGCAGTATTTT | TRBJ2-3 | TRBD2 | - | TRBV18
CASSFDRDLTYEQYF | TGTGCCAGCAGCTTTGACCGGGACTTAACCTACGAGCAGTACTTC | TRBJ2-7 | - | - | TRBV5-4
CASSESFGGPYIETQYF | TGTGCCAGCAGTGAATCATTCGGGGGACCTTACATAGAGACCCAGTACTTC | TRBJ2-5 | - | - | TRBV25-1
CASSPGVSYTEAFF | TGTGCCAGCAGCCCGGGAGTTTCTTACACTGAAGCTTTCTTT | TRBJ1-1 | - | - | TRBV2
CASSRTGANEQFF | TGTGCCAGCAGTCGGACAGGGGCCAATGAGCAGTTCTTC | TRBJ2-1 | TRBD1 | - | TRBV28
CASSPGTVEKLFF | TGTGCCAGCTCACCCGGGACAGTTGAAAAACTGTTTTTT | TRBJ1-4 | TRBD1 | - | TRBV18
CASSIMGQNSGNTIYF | TGTGCCAGTAGTATTATGGGACAGAATTCTGGAAACACCATATATTTT | TRBJ1-3 | TRBD1 | - | TRBV19
CAISEGRTNTEAFF | TGTGCCATCAGTGAAGGACGGACGAACACTGAAGCTTTCTTT | TRBJ1-1 | - | - | TRBV10-3
CASSPGGSNYGYTF | TGTGCCAGCTCACCAGGAGGTTCTAACTATGGCTACACCTTC | TRBJ1-2 | - | few | TRBV18
CASSAGSYTQYF | TGTGCCAGCAGCGCGGGATCGTATACGCAGTATTTT | TRBJ2-3 | - | - | TRBV28
CASSAGWNQPQHF | TGTGCCAGCAGTGCAGGCTGGAATCAGCCCCAGCATTTT | TRBJ1-5 | - | - | TRBV6-5
CAISDSTATEAFF | TGTGCCATCAGTGACTCGACAGCCACTGAAGCTTTCTTT | TRBJ1-1 | - | once | TRBV10-3
CASRTVYQETQYF | TGTGCCAGCCGTACAGTCTACCAAGAGACCCAGTACTTC | TRBJ2-5 | - | - | TRBV28
CASSLGGEETQYF | TGTGCCAGTAGCCTTGGGGGGGAAGAGACCCAGTACTTC | TRBJ2-5 | TRBD2 | - | TRBV11-3
CASSIWGQGDNEQFF | TGTGCCAGTAGTATTTGGGGACAGGGGGACAATGAGCAGTTCTTC | TRBJ2-1 | TRBD1 | - | TRBV19
CASSEPVSGSPLHF | TGTGCCAGCAGTGAACCGGTATCTGGATCACCCCTCCACTTT | TRBJ1-6 | - | - | TRBV2
CASSLEGLSSYNEQFF | TGCGCCAGCAGCTTGGAGGGACTTAGCTCCTACAATGAGCAGTTCTTC | TRBJ2-1 | - | - | TRBV5-1
CASSQKGRVSSYNEQFF | TGTGCCAGCAGCCAGAAGGGGCGGGTTAGCTCCTACAATGAGCAGTTCTTC | TRBJ2-1 | - | once | TRBV7-2
CASSVGRNNQPQHF | TGTGCCAGCAGTGTGGGGAGGAACAATCAGCCCCAGCATTTT | TRBJ1-5 | - | - | TRBV2
CASSLGDSTYEQYF | TGTGCCAGCAGCTTGGGGGACTCCACCTACGAGCAGTACTTC | TRBJ2-7 | - | - | TRBV5-4
CSARVYNEQFF | TGCAGTGCTAGAGTTTACAATGAGCAGTTCTTC | TRBJ2-1 | - | - | TRBV20-1
CASSPSGRQNEQFF | TGTGCCAGCAGCCCCAGCGGGAGGCAAAATGAGCAGTTCTTC | TRBJ2-1 | TRBD2 | - | TRBV9
CASSLNGLAGDNEQFF | TGCGCCAGCAGCTTGAACGGACTAGCGGGTGACAATGAGCAGTTCTTC | TRBJ2-1 | TRBD2 | - | TRBV5-1
CASRPTTQSNYGYTF | TGTGCCAGTAGACCGACGACACAGAGTAACTATGGCTACACCTTC | TRBJ1-2 | - | - | TRBV19
CASSFTGGSSYNEQFF | TGCGCCAGCAGCTTTACAGGGGGGAGCTCCTACAATGAGCAGTTCTTC | TRBJ2-1 | TRBD1 | - | TRBV5-1
CASSVEGNTEAFF | TGTGCCAGCAGCGTCGAAGGTAACACTGAAGCTTTCTTT | TRBJ1-1 | - | - | TRBV9
CASSRGRQETQYF | TGTGCCAGCAGTCGGGGGAGACAAGAGACCCAGTACTTC | TRBJ2-5 | - | - | TRBV7-6
CASSTGAHGANVLTF | TGTGCCAGCAGCACGGGGGCGCACGGGGCCAACGTCCTGACTTTC | TRBJ2-6 | - | - | TRBV11-2
CASSPKVRVGNEQFF | TGTGCCAGCAGCCCAAAGGTCAGGGTGGGCAATGAGCAGTTCTTC | TRBJ2-1 | - | - | TRBV7-9
CASSQGRAGANVLTF | TGCGCCAGCAGCCAAGGGAGGGCTGGGGCCAACGTCCTGACTTTC | TRBJ2-6 | - | - | TRBV4-3
CASRSMGQGASGELFF | TGTGCCAGTAGAAGTATGGGACAGGGGGCGTCCGGGGAGCTGTTTTTT | TRBJ2-2 | TRBD1 | - | TRBV28